What follows are 19 T cell receptor beta chains derived from one specimen sequenced in a study of cytomegalovirus exposure and HLA in healthy donors. Researchers ran the PCR with 60 Vbeta and 13 Jbeta primers. Clones were sequenced by immunoSEQ multiplex PCR, and TCRdb holds only the in-frame ones, with some missing. The table lists around 100,000 clones, 70% to 80% of them singletons. Sequenced: PBMCs. These receptors were taken from a middle-aged woman in good health and CMV-seronegative.

The rearrangement links TRBV25-1 to TRBJ2-7; D gene uncertain. The germline V and J ends were trimmed by 2 bases and 2 bases, with 10 bases remaining between them. The CDR3 length is 14 residues. The germline CDR1 and CDR2 sequences are MGHDK and SYGVNS. The DNA of the CDR3 is TGTGCCAGCAGTGAAACCGGTCCCGCCTACGAGCAGTACTTC. This gives the protein CASSETGPAYEQYF.

There are a few counts of this clone. The chain carries TRBV6-1 and TRBJ2-7; 7 positions agree with TRBD1. J lost 1 base, V lost 8 bases, and 5 bases had no gene match. The CDR3 contains 13 residues. Germline CDR1 reads MNHNS; CDR2 reads SASEGT. The CDR3 DNA sequence: TGTGCCAGCGGGTACAGGGGTTCCTACGAGCAGTACTTC. It is translated as CASGYRGSYEQYF.

V is TRBV7-8 and J is TRBJ1-2; D call uncertain. Germline lookup yields CDR1 SGHVS and CDR2 FQNEAQ. CDR3 size: 14 residues. The ends were cut back, 4 bases at V and 0 bases at J, with 9 bases in the middle. CDR3 loop: CASSSRITNYGYTF. The CDR3 region has the DNA TGTGCCAGCAGCTCCAGAATAACTAACTATGGCTACACCTTC.

The chain combines TRBV7-2 with TRBJ1-5; 8 nucleotides agree with TRBD1. J lost 5 bases, V lost 5 bases, and 8 bases had no gene match. CDR1 and CDR2 (germline): SGHTA, FQGNSA. The CDR3 is made up of 15 amino acids. The CDR3 protein is CASSPRTGSDQPQHF. The CDR3 DNA reads as TGTGCCAGCAGCCCCCGGACAGGGTCTGATCAGCCCCAGCATTTT.

This clone appeared once. This chain uses TRBV6-5 with TRBJ2-7; 7 nucleotides align to TRBD1. Trimming at V came to 5 bases and at J to 2 bases, leaving 6 bases not matched to a gene. CDR1 MNHEY and CDR2 SVGAGI come from the germline V gene. This CDR3 has 14 residues. For the CDR3, the DNA is TGTGCCAGCAGTCTTCGACAGGGAACCTACGAGCAGTACTTC. This gives the protein CASSLRQGTYEQYF.

This chain uses TRBV9 with TRBJ1-1, with 9 bases identical to TRBD1. The CDR3 has 15 residues. Germline CDR1 reads SGDLS; CDR2 reads YYNGEE. After removal of 0 bases from V and 5 bases from J, the junction contained 5 bases not matched to a gene. The CDR3 coding sequence is TGTGCCAGCAGCGTAGGCGACAGGGGGGGTACTGAAGCTTTCTTT. Amino acid sequence: CASSVGDRGGTEAFF. Looking up the rest from reference TRBV9 and TRBJ1-1 gives the full variable domain: DSGVTQTPKHLITATGQRVTLRCSPRSGDLSVYWYQQSLDQGLQFLIQYYNGEERAKGNILERFSAQQFPDLHSELNLSSLELGDSALYFCASSVGDRGGTEAFFGQGTRLTVV.

The chain combines TRBV4-3 with TRBJ2-3, with 9 bases that match TRBD2. V was pared by 1 base and J by 3 bases, with 5 bases of the junction left unmatched. Germline V gene data show CDR1 as LGHNA and CDR2 as YSLEER. This CDR3 contains 16 residues. The CDR3 loop is CASSQVSGSGTDTQYF. CDR3 nucleotide sequence: TGCGCCAGCAGCCAAGTTAGCGGGAGTGGGACAGATACGCAGTATTTT.

The CDR3 DNA reads as TGTGCCAGTAGTACCGGACAGGGTGAAGGACTGTTTTTT. Amino acid sequence: CASSTGQGEGLFF. The chain combines TRBV19 with TRBJ1-4, with 8 bases lining up with TRBD1. In germline, CDR1 is LNHDA, CDR2 SQIVND (reference sequence). The trim removed 4 bases at V and 13 bases at J, leaving 8 bases unmatched. This CDR3 region has 13 residues. The whole variable domain, remainder taken from reference TRBV19 and TRBJ1-4, is DGGITQSPKYLFRKEGQNVTLSCEQNLNHDAMYWYRQDPGQGLRLIYYSQIVNDFQKGDIAEGYSVSREKKESFPLTVTSAQKNPTAFYLCASSTGQGEGLFFGSGTQLSVL.

This chain joins TRBV6-1 and TRBJ1-3; D perhaps matches TRBD1 (6 bases). Germline loops: CDR1 MNHNS, CDR2 SASEGT. V shed 4 bases and J shed 9 bases, with 10 bases lying between them. The CDR3 covers 12 residues. The CDR3 nucleotides are TGTGCCAGCAGTGGGGAGGGGGGCACCATATATTTT. Its protein product is CASSGEGGTIYF.

This chain connects TRBV11-2 to TRBJ2-5; D gene ambiguous. The end of the DNA aligns better with TRBJ2-7, so the J call may be wrong. From germline, CDR1 is SGHAT and CDR2 FQNNGV. The length of the CDR3 is 12 residues. The CDR3 DNA reads as TGTGCCAGCAGCTTAGGGAACTACGAGCAGTACTTC. This gives the protein CASSLGNYEQYF.

The chain combines TRBV15 with TRBJ2-5; 7 bases line up with TRBD1. The CDR3 is 17 amino acids. Germline CDR1 LNHNV, CDR2 YYDKDF (reference sequence). With V trimmed by 3 bases and J by 5 bases, 15 bases remained unmatched. For the CDR3, the DNA is TGTGCCACCAGCAGGACCCGGGACAGCCTCCTGGGGGAGACCCAGTACTTC. Protein product: CATSRTRDSLLGETQYF.

The V call is TRBV30, the J call TRBJ2-4; weak D call: TRBD2 (6 bases). The V end was cut by 3 bases, the J end by 9 bases, with 18 bases between. The CDR3 is 14 amino acids. Germline V gene lookup returns CDR1 GTSNPN and CDR2 SVGIG (reference sequence). CDR3 DNA: TGTGCCTGGAGAGACCCGGGTAGGGGAGGCATTCAGTACTTC. Its protein product is CAWRDPGRGGIQYF.

The chain is built from TRBV5-1 and TRBJ2-1; 11 nucleotides line up with TRBD2. The V gene's germline CDR1 is SGHRS and CDR2 YFSETQ. The ends lost 3 bases at V and 6 bases at J; junction bases unmatched: 5. The CDR3 loop spans 15 amino acids. DNA of the CDR3: TGCGCCAGCAGCTCGGGACTAGCGGAAACCAATGAGCAGTTCTTC. This translates into CASSSGLAETNEQFF.

The rearrangement uses TRBV5-1 and TRBJ1-1, with D maybe TRBD1 (5 bases). This CDR3 is 15 amino acids long. Trimming pared 0 bases from V and 5 bases from J, leaving 14 bases between. Germline V gene lookup returns CDR1 SGHRS and CDR2 YFSETQ. The CDR3 sequence is CASSLAGSTWTEAFF. For the CDR3, the DNA is TGCGCCAGCAGCTTGGCAGGGTCGACGTGGACTGAAGCTTTCTTT.

This clone was observed a few times. The chain has TRBV5-3 and TRBJ1-5, with a weak D call TRBD1 (6 bases). TRBV5-3 is an ORF, and what it does is uncertain. V gave up 4 bases and J gave up 6 bases, with 11 bases separating them. The CDR3 has 13 residues. The CDR3 nucleotides read TGTGCCAGAAGCGGGGGGGCGGGTCAGCCCCAGCATTTT. Residues: CARSGGAGQPQHF.

This clone was observed a few times. This sequence joins TRBV10-3 and TRBJ1-5; D not certain. The V end lost 4 bases, the J end lost 1 base, and 8 bases lay between the germline ends. Germline values: CDR1 ENHRY, CDR2 SYGVKD. This CDR3 has 14 amino acids. The CDR3 sequence: CAISGTESNQPQHF. For the CDR3, the DNA is TGTGCCATCAGTGGAACGGAGAGCAATCAGCCCCAGCATTTT.

This clone was seen once. This chain uses TRBV10-1 with TRBJ1-3; 8 nucleotides align to TRBD1. The trim removed 6 bases at V and 2 bases at J, leaving 3 bases unmatched. The CDR3 totals 14 residues. Germline CDR1 reads WNHNN; CDR2 reads SYGVQD (reference sequence). The CDR3 protein is CASSRTGPGNTIYF. CDR3 in DNA: TGCGCCAGCAGCCGGACAGGGCCTGGAAACACCATATATTTT.

This clone showed up just once. This chain connects TRBV10-1 to TRBJ1-1, with TRBD1 matching 9 bases. The V gene end was trimmed by 6 bases and the J gene end by 6 bases; junction bases not matched to a gene: 2. CDR1 and CDR2 from the germline V gene are WNHNN and SYGVQD (reference sequence). This CDR3 region has 12 residues. The CDR3 nucleotides are TGCGCCAGCAGAGGGGACAGGGCTGAAGCTTTCTTT. Its protein is CASRGDRAEAFF.

This clone has only one observation. The V and J genes are TRBV28 and TRBJ1-6; 8 nucleotides line up with TRBD1. The CDR3 totals 15 residues. Germline CDR1 MDHEN, CDR2 SYDVKM. Losses at the gene ends were 5 bases for V and 8 bases for J; bases not matched to a gene: 8. Written as DNA, the CDR3 is TGTGCCAGCAGTCCCTCACAGGGGGTATATTCACCCCTCCACTTT. Amino acid sequence: CASSPSQGVYSPLHF.